One T cell receptor beta chain is described in this entry. The CDR3 covers 18 residues. Looked up from germline, CDR1 is LNHNV and CDR2 is YYDKDF (reference sequence). With V trimmed by 1 base and J by 1 base, 12 bases remained unmatched. Some clones are missing from TCRdb's copy, which holds only in-frame ones; the method was immunoSEQ multiplex PCR. The table has around 480,000 clones, 60% to 80% seen once. The sample belongs to a study of shared clonotypes between healthy human individuals. The chain employs TRBV15 and TRBJ1-1; 7 positions agree with TRBD1. This receptor was identified in a woman aged 40 to 49 in good health. Some clones in this sample may be carry-over from other donors' samples. The sequencing input was PBMCs. The CDR3 bases are TGTGCCACCAGCAGAGGATTAATCGGGACAGTAGGGAACACTGAAGCTTTCTTT. It yields the protein CATSRGLIGTVGNTEAFF.